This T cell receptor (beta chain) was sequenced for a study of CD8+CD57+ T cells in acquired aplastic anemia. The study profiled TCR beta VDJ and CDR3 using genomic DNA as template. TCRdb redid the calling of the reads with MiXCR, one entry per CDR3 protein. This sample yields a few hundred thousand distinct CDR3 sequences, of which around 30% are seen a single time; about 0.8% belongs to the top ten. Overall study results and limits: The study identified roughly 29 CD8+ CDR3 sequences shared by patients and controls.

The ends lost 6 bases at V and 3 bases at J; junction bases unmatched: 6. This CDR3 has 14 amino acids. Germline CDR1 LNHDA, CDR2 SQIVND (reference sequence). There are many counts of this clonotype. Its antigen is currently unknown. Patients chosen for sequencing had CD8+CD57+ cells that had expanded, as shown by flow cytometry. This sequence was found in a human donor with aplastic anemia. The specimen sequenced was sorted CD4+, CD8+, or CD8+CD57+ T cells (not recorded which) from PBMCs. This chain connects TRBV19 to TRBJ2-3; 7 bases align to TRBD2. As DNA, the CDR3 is TGTGCCAGTAGAAGCGGGAACTCAACAGATACGCAGTATTTT. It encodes CASRSGNSTDTQYF. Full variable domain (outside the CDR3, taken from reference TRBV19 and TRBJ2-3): DGGITQSPKYLFRKEGQNVTLSCEQNLNHDAMYWYRQDPGQGLRLIYYSQIVNDFQKGDIAEGYSVSREKKESFPLTVTSAQKNPTAFYLCASRSGNSTDTQYFGPGTRLTVL.